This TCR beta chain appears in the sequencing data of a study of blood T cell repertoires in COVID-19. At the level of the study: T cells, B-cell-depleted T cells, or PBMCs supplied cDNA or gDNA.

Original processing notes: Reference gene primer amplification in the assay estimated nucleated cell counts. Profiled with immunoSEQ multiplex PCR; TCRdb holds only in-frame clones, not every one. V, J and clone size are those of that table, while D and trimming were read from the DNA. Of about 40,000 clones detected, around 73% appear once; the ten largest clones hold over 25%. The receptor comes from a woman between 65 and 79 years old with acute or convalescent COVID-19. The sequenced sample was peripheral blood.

The CDR3 DNA reads TGTGCCAGCAGTTACTGGCAGGGTGAAGCTTTCTTT. It is translated as CASSYWQGEAFF. This rearrangement joins TRBV6-2 or TRBV6-3 to TRBJ1-1, with a possible D match to TRBD1 (5 bases). The CDR3 is made up of 12 amino acids. With 1 base removed from V and 7 bases from J, the gap between germline ends came to 7 bases. The V gene's germline CDR1 is MNHEY and CDR2 SVGEGT.